This T cell receptor (beta chain) was sequenced during a study of T cell responses to AZD1222 COVID-19 vaccine. Broader study findings: Baseline seropositivity characterized only six or seven AZD1222 recipients. Spike-specific TCR repertoires showed rising breadth and depth after two AZD1222 doses. Along spike, vaccine-associated CD4 TCRs were found throughout, with dominance at 160-218 and 743-854. There were mostly white British donors and more females than males, and clonal diversity was possibly underestimated.

Clones were sequenced by immunoSEQ multiplex PCR, and TCRdb holds only the in-frame ones, with some missing. The data hold 150,000 or so clones, with about 88% observed a single time. This clone is a singleton in its sample. Its antigen remains unknown. This CDR3 is 17 amino acids long. The germline V gene encodes CDR1 SGHRS and CDR2 YFSETQ. Trimming cost V 4 bases and J 7 bases; bases outside gene matches: 14. The rearrangement uses TRBV5-1 and TRBJ1-6; 7 positions match TRBD1. The source of this sequence is an adult in good health. The material was peripheral blood, obtained on day 0 of AZD1222 vaccination. CDR3 protein: CASSPQPGGFGNSPLHF. The CDR3 DNA sequence: TGCGCCAGCAGCCCACAACCAGGGGGATTCGGGAATTCACCCCTCCACTTT.